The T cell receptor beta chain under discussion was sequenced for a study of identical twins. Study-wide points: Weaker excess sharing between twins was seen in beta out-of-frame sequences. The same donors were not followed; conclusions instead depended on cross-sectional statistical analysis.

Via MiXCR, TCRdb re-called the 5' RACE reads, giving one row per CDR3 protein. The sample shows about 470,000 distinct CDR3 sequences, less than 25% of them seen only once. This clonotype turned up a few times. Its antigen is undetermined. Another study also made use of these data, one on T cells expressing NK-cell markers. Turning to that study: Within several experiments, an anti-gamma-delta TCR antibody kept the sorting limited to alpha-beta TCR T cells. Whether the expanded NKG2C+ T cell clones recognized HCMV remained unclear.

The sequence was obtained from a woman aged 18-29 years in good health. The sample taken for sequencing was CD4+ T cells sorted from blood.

The CDR3 nucleotides are TGTGCCAGCAGTTCGAGCGAAGCAGGGTATAGCAATCAGCCCCAGCATTTT. It specifies CASSSSEAGYSNQPQHF. The gene calls are TRBV25-1 and TRBJ1-5; TRBD1 is a possible D gene (5 bases). This CDR3 has 17 residues. Trimming took 5 bases from V and 0 from J, leaving 17 bases between them. Germline lookup yields CDR1 MGHDK and CDR2 SYGVNS. Variable domain in full (rest from reference TRBV25-1 and TRBJ1-5): EADIYQTPRYLVIGTGKKITLECSQTMGHDKMYWYQQDPGMELHLIHYSYGVNSTEKGDLSSESTVSRIRTEHFPLTLESARPSHTSQYLCASSSSEAGYSNQPQHFGDGTRLSIL.